This T cell receptor (beta chain) was sequenced for a study of blood T cell repertoires in COVID-19. For the study at large: COVID-19 samples collected from the United States, Italy and Spain covered acute and convalescent phases. PBMCs, B-cell-depleted T cells, or T cells provided the cDNA or gDNA that made up the material.

The V segment lost 3 bases and the J segment 8 bases; nucleotides outside the gene matches: 5. The V gene's germline CDR1 is SEHNR and CDR2 FQNEAQ (reference sequence). The CDR3 length is 14 residues. Original processing notes: Estimates of nucleated cell counts were drawn from the amplification of reference gene primers. Sequencing was performed with immunoSEQ multiplex PCR; in TCRdb, only in-frame clones are kept and a portion is missing. The V and J calls and clone size come from that table; D and trimming were worked out from the DNA. The repertoire holds over 120,000 clones, with about 86% as singletons.

This receptor was taken from a woman in her fifties or sixties with acute or convalescent COVID-19. This rearrangement joins TRBV7-9 to TRBJ1-4, with 8 bases aligning to TRBD1. Sequenced: peripheral blood. The CDR3 here is CASSLGTGGEKLFF. In nucleotides, the CDR3 is TGTGCCAGCAGCTTGGGGACAGGCGGAGAAAAACTGTTTTTT.